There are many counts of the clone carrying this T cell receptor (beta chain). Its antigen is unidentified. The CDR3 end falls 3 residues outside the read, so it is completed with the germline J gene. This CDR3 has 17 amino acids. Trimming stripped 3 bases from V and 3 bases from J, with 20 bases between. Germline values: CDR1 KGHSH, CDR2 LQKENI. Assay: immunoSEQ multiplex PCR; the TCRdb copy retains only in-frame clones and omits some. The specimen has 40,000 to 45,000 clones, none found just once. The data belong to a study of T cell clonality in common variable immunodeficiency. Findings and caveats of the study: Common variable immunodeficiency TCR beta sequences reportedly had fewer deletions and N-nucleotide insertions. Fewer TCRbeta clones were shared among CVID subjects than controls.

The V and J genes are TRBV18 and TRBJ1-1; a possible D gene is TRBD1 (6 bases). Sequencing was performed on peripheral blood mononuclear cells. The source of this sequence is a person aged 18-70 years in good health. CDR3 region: CASSPYQGPHMDTEAFF. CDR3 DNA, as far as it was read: TGTGCCAGCTCACCTTATCAGGGGCCGCATATGGACACTGAA.